This TCR beta chain stems from a study of shared clonotypes between healthy human individuals. The repertoire was sequenced with immunoSEQ multiplex PCR; TCRdb's copy has only in-frame clones and lacks some. The sample contains about 1.1 million clones, approximately 80% of which appear only once. CDR1 and CDR2 (germline): SGHKS, YYEKEE (reference sequence). This CDR3 comprises 13 residues. Trimming took 3 bases from V and 7 from J; bases not matched to a gene: 6. The genes are TRBV5-5 and TRBJ2-7; TRBD1 matches 8 bases. Sequences were obtained from memory CD4+ T cells from PBMCs. Subset: CD45RA-negative fraction. The sequence came from a man younger than 35 in good health. Some clones in this sample may be carry-over from other donors' samples. The CDR3 DNA sequence: TGTGCCAGCAGCTGGGTGAGACAGGGGGAGCAGTACTTC. Protein: CASSWVRQGEQYF.